Presented here are 2 T cell receptor beta chains from one specimen sequenced in a study of OX40 agonist ivuxolimab in advanced cancers. Profiled with immunoSEQ multiplex PCR; TCRdb holds only in-frame clones, not every one. The table shows fewer than 100,000 clones, with around 90% occurring only once. The specimen was CD4+ or CD8+ T cells sorted from blood, collected in a trial of the OX40 agonist ivuxolimab. The receptors here all came from an adult with an advanced solid tumor such as melanoma, head and neck, liver or kidney cancer.

The chain links TRBV9 to TRBJ2-3; unclear D gene. Germline CDR1 is SGDLS and CDR2 is YYNGEE. The CDR3 extends over 11 amino acids. V gave up 0 bases and J gave up 8 bases, with 4 bases separating them. This CDR3 is CASSVAGTQYF. CDR3 coding DNA: TGTGCCAGCAGCGTAGCCGGTACGCAGTATTTT.

The chain carries TRBV7-3 and TRBJ2-3; 9 nucleotides agree with TRBD1. The length of the CDR3 is 15 residues. J gave up 3 bases and V 6 bases, and 7 bases lay outside the gene matches. The V gene's germline CDR1 is SGHTA and CDR2 FQGTGA. The CDR3 DNA reads as TGTGCCAGCAGAGGGACAGGGTCCCTGACAGATACGCAGTATTTT. Amino acids: CASRGTGSLTDTQYF. Drawing the rest from reference TRBV7-3 and TRBJ2-3, the complete variable domain is GAGVSQTPSNKVTEKGKYVELRCDPISGHTALYWYRQSLGQGPEFLIYFQGTGAADDSGLPNDRFFAVRPEGSVSTLKIQRTERGDSAVYLCASRGTGSLTDTQYFGPGTRLTVL.